A single sample gave rise to the 7 T cell receptor beta chains below, sequenced in a study of beta chain features in type 1 diabetes. The investigators reverse transcribed all of the isolated RNA, so they sequenced expressed TCRB transcripts. The method was immunoSEQ multiplex PCR; TCRdb's version includes in-frame clones alone and lacks a portion of them. The sample has approximately 120,000 clones, 40% seen once. The source material was stem cell memory CD4+ T cells from blood. The source is a woman between 18 and 30 years old in good health.

This chain uses TRBV7-9 with TRBJ1-4; 7 bases agree with TRBD1. Germline V gene lookup returns CDR1 SEHNR and CDR2 FQNEAQ (reference sequence). CDR3 size: 16 residues. J lost 8 bases, V lost 5 bases, and 14 bases had no gene match. CDR3 bases: TGTGCCAGCAGCGCCACCCACAGGGGTATAAGGGAAAAACTGTTTTTT. This codes for CASSATHRGIREKLFF.

V is TRBV29-1 and J is TRBJ1-1; possible D gene TRBD1, 6 bases. Germline CDR1 reads SQVTM; CDR2 reads ANQGSEA. V lost 7 bases and J 0 bases, leaving 12 bases between the germline ends. The CDR3 is 13 residues long. CDR3 nucleotide sequence: TGCAGCGGGGGGCTGCACCTGAACACTGAAGCTTTCTTT. Protein product: CSGGLHLNTEAFF.

This clone came up a few times. The rearrangement uses TRBV10-3 and TRBJ2-7; no reliable D call. V dropped 4 bases and J dropped 1 base, with 5 bases sitting between them. CDR1 and CDR2 from the germline V gene are ENHRY and SYGVKD. The CDR3 totals 12 residues. CDR3 region: CAISARSYEQYF. The CDR3 DNA follows: TGTGCCATCAGTGCCCGTTCCTACGAGCAGTACTTC.

This clone appeared a few times. The CDR3 DNA sequence: TGTGCCAGCAGCTCCGCACCACCGGGACTAGCGATCTACAATGAGCAGTTCTTC. It is translated as CASSSAPPGLAIYNEQFF. The chain couples TRBV9 to TRBJ2-1; TRBD2 aligns across 10 bases. CDR3 length: 18 residues. CDR1 and CDR2 from the germline V gene are SGDLS and YYNGEE. The J segment lost 3 bases and the V segment lost 4 bases, leaving 13 bases of the junction unmatched. Full variable domain (rest looked up from reference TRBV9 and TRBJ2-1): DSGVTQTPKHLITATGQRVTLRCSPRSGDLSVYWYQQSLDQGLQFLIQYYNGEERAKGNILERFSAQQFPDLHSELNLSSLELGDSALYFCASSSAPPGLAIYNEQFFGPGTRLTVL.

This clone came up a few times. The rearrangement links TRBV29-1 to TRBJ1-1, with 10 bases identical to TRBD1. This CDR3 spans 13 amino acids. V lost 7 bases, J lost 4 bases, and 6 bases stayed unmatched. Germline CDR1 SQVTM, CDR2 ANQGSEA. The CDR3 here is CSAVGQGGTEAFF. Here the CDR3 DNA reads TGCAGCGCCGTCGGACAGGGGGGCACTGAAGCTTTCTTT.

The J gene is TRBJ2-1, the V gene TRBV11-2; 9 bases line up with TRBD2. Germline V gene data show CDR1 as SGHAT and CDR2 as FQNNGV. V shed 1 base, J shed 2 bases, and the junction held 3 bases outside the gene matches. This CDR3 region has 16 residues. The CDR3 sequence is CASSLVLAGPYNEQFF. The CDR3 DNA reads TGTGCCAGCAGCTTAGTTCTAGCGGGACCCTACAATGAGCAGTTCTTC. Variable domain in full (rest from reference TRBV11-2 and TRBJ2-1): EAGVAQSPRYKIIEKRQSVAFWCNPISGHATLYWYQQILGQGPKLLIQFQNNGVVDDSQLPKDRFSAERLKGVDSTLKIQPAKLEDSAVYLCASSLVLAGPYNEQFFGPGTRLTVL.

The rearrangement links TRBV30 to TRBJ1-4; 9 nucleotides agree with TRBD1. Germline assignment: CDR1 GTSNPN and CDR2 SVGIG (reference sequence). V shed 2 bases, J shed 6 bases, and the junction held 10 bases outside the gene matches. There are 16 residues in the CDR3. This CDR3 is CAWSYPPTGGYEKLFF. Written as DNA, the CDR3 is TGTGCCTGGAGTTACCCTCCGACAGGGGGGTATGAAAAACTGTTTTTT. The variable domain in full, with the rest retrieved from reference TRBV30 and TRBJ1-4, is SQTIHQWPATLVQPVGSPLSLECTVEGTSNPNLYWYRQAAGRGLQLLFYSVGIGQISSEVPQNLSASRPQDRQFILSSKKLLLSDSGFYLCAWSYPPTGGYEKLFFGSGTQLSVL.